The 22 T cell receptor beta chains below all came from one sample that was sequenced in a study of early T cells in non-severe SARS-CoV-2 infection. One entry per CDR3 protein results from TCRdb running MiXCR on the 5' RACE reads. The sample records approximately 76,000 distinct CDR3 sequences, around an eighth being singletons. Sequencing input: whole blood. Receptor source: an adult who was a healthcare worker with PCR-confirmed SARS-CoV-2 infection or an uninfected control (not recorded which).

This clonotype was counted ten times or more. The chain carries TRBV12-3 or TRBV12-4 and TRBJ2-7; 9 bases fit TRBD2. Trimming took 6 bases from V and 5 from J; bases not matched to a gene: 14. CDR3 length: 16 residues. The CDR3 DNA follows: TGTGCCAGCAGCTCCGTGAGCGGGAGGAGGCGGCACGAGCAGTACTTC. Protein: CASSSVSGRRRHEQYF.

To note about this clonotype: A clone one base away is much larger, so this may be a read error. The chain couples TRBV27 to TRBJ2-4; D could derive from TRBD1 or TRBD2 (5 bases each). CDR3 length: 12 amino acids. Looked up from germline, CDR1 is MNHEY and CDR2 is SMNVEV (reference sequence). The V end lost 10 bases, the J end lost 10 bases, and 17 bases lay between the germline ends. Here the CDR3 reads CANRSGTMIQYF. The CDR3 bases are TGTGCCAACAGATCCGGGACGATGATTCAGTACTTC.

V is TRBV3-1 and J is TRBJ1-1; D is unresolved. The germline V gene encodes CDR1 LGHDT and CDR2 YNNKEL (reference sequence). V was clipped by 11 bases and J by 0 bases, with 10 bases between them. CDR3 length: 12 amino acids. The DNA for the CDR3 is TGTGCCGCCGGGCAGTTGAACACTGAAGCTTTCTTT. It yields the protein CAAGQLNTEAFF.

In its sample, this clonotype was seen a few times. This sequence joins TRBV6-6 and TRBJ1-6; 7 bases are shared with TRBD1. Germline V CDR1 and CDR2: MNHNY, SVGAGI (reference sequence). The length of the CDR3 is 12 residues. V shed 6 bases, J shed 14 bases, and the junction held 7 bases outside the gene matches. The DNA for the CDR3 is TGTGCCAGCAGAACAGGGGAGAGGACCCTCCACTTT. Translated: CASRTGERTLHF.

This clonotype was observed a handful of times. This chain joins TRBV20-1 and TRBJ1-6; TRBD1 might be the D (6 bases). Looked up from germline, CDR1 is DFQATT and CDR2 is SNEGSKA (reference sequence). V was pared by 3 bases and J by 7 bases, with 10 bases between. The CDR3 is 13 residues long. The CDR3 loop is CSASQGTNSPLHF. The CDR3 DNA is TGCAGTGCTAGTCAGGGGACGAATTCACCCCTCCACTTT.

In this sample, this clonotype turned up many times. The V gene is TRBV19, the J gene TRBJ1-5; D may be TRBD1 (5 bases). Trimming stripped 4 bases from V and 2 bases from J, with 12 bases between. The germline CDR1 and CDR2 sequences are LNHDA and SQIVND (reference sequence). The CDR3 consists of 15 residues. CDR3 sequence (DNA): TGTGCCAGTAGTAGGGACCCTTTGGGCAATCAGCCCCAGCATTTT. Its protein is CASSRDPLGNQPQHF.

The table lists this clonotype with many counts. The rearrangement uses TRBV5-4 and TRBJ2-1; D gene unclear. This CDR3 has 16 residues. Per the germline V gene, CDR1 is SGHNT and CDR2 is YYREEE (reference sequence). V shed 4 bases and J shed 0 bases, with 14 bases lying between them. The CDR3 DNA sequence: TGTGCCAGCAGCCCTGGTGGGCCGAGCTCCTACAATGAGCAGTTCTTC. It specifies CASSPGGPSSYNEQFF. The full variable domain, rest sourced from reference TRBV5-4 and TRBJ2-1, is ETGVTQSPTHLIKTRGQQVTLRCSSQSGHNTVSWYQQALGQGPQFIFQYYREEENGRGNFPPRFSGLQFPNYSSELNVNALELDDSALYLCASSPGGPSSYNEQFFGPGTRLTVL.

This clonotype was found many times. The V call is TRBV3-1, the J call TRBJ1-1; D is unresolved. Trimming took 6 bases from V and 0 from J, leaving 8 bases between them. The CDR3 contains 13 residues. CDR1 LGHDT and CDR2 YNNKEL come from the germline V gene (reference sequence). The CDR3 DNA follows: TGTGCCAGCAGTTTCGCGGTGAACACTGAAGCTTTCTTT. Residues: CASSFAVNTEAFF.

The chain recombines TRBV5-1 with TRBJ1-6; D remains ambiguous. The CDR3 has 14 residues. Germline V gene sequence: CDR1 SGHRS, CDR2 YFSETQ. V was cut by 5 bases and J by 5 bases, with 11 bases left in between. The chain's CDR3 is CASRWTEHNSPLHF. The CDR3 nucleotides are TGCGCCAGCAGATGGACCGAGCATAATTCACCCCTCCACTTT.

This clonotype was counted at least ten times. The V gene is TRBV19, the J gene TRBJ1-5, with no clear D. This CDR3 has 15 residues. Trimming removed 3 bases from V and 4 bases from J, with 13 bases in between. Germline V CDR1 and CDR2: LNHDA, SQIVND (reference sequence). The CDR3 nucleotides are TGTGCCAGTAGTATTGGCAGCCCTCGAAATCAGCCCCAGCATTTT. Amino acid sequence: CASSIGSPRNQPQHF.

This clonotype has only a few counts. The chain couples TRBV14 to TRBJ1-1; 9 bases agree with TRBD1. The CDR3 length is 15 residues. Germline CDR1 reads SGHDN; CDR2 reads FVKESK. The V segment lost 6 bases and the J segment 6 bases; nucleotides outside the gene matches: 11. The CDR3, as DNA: TGTGCCAGCAGTCCCGGGACAGGGTTTGGGTCTGAAGCTTTCTTT. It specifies CASSPGTGFGSEAFF.

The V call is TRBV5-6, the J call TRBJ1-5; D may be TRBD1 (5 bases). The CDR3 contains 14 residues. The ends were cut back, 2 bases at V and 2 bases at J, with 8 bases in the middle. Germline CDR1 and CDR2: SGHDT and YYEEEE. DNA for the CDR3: TGTGCCAGCAGCTTTTGGGGGGGCAATCAGCCCCAGCATTTT. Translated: CASSFWGGNQPQHF.

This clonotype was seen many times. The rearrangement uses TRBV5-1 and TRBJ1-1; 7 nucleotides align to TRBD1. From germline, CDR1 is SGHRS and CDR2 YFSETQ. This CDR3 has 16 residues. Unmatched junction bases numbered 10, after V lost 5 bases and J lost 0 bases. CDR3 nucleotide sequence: TGCGCCAGCAGGACGTTTCCGGGACAGCTGAACACTGAAGCTTTCTTT. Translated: CASRTFPGQLNTEAFF.

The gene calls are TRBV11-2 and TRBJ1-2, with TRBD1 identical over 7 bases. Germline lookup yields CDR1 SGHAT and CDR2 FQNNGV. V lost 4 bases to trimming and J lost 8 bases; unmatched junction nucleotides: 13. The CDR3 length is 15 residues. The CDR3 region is CASSSFGEGARGYTF. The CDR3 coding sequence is TGTGCCAGCAGCTCCTTCGGGGAGGGGGCGCGGGGCTACACCTTC.

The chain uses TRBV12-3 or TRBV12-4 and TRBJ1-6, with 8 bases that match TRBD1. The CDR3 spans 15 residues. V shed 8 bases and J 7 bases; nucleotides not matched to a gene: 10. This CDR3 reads CASSPQGAVNSPLHF. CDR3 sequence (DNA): TGTGCCAGCTCCCCCCAGGGGGCGGTGAATTCACCCCTCCACTTT.

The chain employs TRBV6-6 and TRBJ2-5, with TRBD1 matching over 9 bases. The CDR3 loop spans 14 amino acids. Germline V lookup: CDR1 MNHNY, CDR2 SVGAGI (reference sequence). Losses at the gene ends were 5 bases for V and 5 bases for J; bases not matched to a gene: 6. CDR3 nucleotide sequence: TGTGCCAGCAGTCGTCCCGGGACAGGGGAGACCCAGTACTTC. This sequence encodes CASSRPGTGETQYF.

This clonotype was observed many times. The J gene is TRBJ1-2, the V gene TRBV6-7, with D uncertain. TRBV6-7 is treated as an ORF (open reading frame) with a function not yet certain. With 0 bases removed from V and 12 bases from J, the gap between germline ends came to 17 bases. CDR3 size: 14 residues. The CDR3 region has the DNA TGTGCCAGCAGTTACTCGATTCGGCCGAATGGGAACACCTTC. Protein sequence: CASSYSIRPNGNTF.

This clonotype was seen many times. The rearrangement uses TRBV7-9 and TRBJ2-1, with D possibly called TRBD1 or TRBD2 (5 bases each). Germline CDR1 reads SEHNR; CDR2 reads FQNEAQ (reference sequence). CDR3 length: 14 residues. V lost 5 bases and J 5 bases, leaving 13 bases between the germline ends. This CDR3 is CASSPGTKHNEQFF. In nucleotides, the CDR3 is TGTGCCAGCAGCCCCGGGACCAAACACAATGAGCAGTTCTTC.

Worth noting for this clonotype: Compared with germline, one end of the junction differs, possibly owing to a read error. Here the CDR3 reads CVSSPGGYEQFF. DNA for the CDR3: TGTGTCAGCTCACCAGGAGGATATGAGCAGTTCTTC. The chain recombines TRBV18 with TRBJ2-1; D possibly corresponds to TRBD2 (5 bases). CDR3 length equals 12 residues. CDR1 is KGHSH and CDR2 is LQKENI in the germline V gene.

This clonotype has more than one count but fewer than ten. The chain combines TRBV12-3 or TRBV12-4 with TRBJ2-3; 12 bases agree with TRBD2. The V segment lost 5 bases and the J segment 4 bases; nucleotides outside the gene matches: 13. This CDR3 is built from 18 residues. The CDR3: CASSASTSGRKFADTQYF. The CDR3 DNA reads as TGTGCCAGCAGTGCCTCGACTAGCGGGAGAAAGTTCGCAGATACGCAGTATTTT.

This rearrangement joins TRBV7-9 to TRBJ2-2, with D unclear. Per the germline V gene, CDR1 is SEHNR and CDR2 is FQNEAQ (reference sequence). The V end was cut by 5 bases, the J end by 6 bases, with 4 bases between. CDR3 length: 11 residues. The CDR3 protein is CASSDPGELFF. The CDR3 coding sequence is TGTGCCAGCAGCGATCCCGGGGAGCTGTTTTTT.

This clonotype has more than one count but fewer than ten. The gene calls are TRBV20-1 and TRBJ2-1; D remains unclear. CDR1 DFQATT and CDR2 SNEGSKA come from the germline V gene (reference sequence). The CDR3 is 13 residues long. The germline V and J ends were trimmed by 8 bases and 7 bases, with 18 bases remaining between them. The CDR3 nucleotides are TGCAGTCCCAAGGGCCGGTTAGGGAATGAGCAGTTCTTC. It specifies CSPKGRLGNEQFF.